Here is one T cell receptor beta chain with its context. What it binds is unknown. This sample stems from a study of shared clonotypes between healthy human individuals. Broader study findings: Investigators collected only blood, and repertoires in tissues likely differ. Donor clonotype sharing was expected to depend on sequencing depth. Rarefaction revealed incomplete sorted-subset sequencing despite large depth.

The protocol was immunoSEQ multiplex PCR, while the TCRdb copy is restricted to in-frame clones and leaves out a portion. The table records roughly 700,000 clones, 90% of them present only once. Together with CD45RO+ cells, CCR7-negative CD45RA+ TemRA cells were included in CD8 memory. The sequenced sample was memory CD8+ T cells from PBMCs. Stated subset: CD45RO+ cells pooled with CCR7-negative TemRA cells. The TCR was taken from a man aged 18 to 29 in good health. Some clones in this sample may be carry-over from other donors' samples.

For the CDR3, the DNA is TGTGCCAGCAGCCCCCACCCCTGGACGGGGAACACCGGGGAGCTGTTTTTT. Its translation: CASSPHPWTGNTGELFF. This sequence joins TRBV7-7 and TRBJ2-2; D is unclear. The CDR3 sequence is 17 residues long. V dropped 5 bases and J dropped 1 base, with 17 bases sitting between them. Per the germline V gene, CDR1 is SSHAT and CDR2 is FNYEAQ (reference sequence).